The rows below give T cell receptor beta chains drawn from one sample of a study of blood T cell repertoires in COVID-19. TCRdb keeps only in-frame clones here, not all; method: immunoSEQ multiplex PCR. The sample holds 300,000 to 400,000 clones, about 91% seen once. The sequenced sample was peripheral blood. The receptors originated from a woman aged 25 to 39 with COVID-19, enrolled during active disease. The CDR3 runs from the conserved cysteine through the conserved F or W. A D gene is named only where the DNA matches it firmly. Not all rows give a size; the values are once, few, many and, for expanded clones, a class.

>TRBD1|-|TRBJ1-4|TRBV3-1/TRBV3-2
TGTGCCAGCAGCCAACGGGACAGATTAGATGAAAAACTGTTTTTT
CASSQRDRLDEKLFF
>-|once|TRBJ1-2|TRBV4-3
TGCGCCAGCAGCCAAGATAGGGCCGGGACATATTATGGCTACACCTTC
CASSQDRAGTYYGYTF
>TRBD2|few|TRBJ2-1|TRBV4-1
TGCGCCAGCAGCCATGGACTAGGGATTCGGGTCAATGAGCAGTTCTTC
CASSHGLGIRVNEQFF
>-|-|TRBJ1-1|TRBV4-3
TGCGCCAGCAGGCCCGGGACATTGAACACTGAAGCTTTCTTT
CASRPGTLNTEAFF
>TRBD2|-|TRBJ2-2|TRBV6-2/TRBV6-3
TGTGCCAGCAGTTATTCTCCTAGCGGGTATGCTGGGACCGGGGAGCTGTTTTTT
CASSYSPSGYAGTGELFF
>-|-|TRBJ1-6|TRBV6-5
TGTGCCAGCAGCCGGGGGGGTATTAATTCACCCCTCCACTTT
CASSRGGINSPLHF
>-|-|TRBJ2-2|TRBV7-9
TGTGCCAGCAGCTTGAGCCCCGGGGAGCTGTTTTTT
CASSLSPGELFF
>-|few|TRBJ1-2|TRBV7-2
TGTGCCAGCACCGCAAGGGAGGGTTCCCCTTATGGCTACACCTTC
CASTAREGSPYGYTF
>TRBD1|-|TRBJ2-3|TRBV4-1
TGCGCCAGCAGCCCCCGAGGACAGGGAATCACAGATACGCAGTATTTT
CASSPRGQGITDTQYF
>-|-|TRBJ1-5|TRBV27
TGTGCCAGCAGTTTACAGTTCAATCAGCCCCAGCATTTT
CASSLQFNQPQHF
>TRBD1|-|TRBJ1-3|TRBV7-2
TGTGCCAGCAGCTGGGGCCGACAGGGATCAGGAAACACCATATATTTT
CASSWGRQGSGNTIYF
>TRBD1|-|TRBJ2-3|TRBV24-1
TGTGCCACCAGTGAACTCTACAGGGGAGATACGCAGTATTTT
CATSELYRGDTQYF
>TRBD1|-|TRBJ2-5|TRBV5-1
TGCGCCAGCAGCTTGGATACAGGGGTAGAGACCCAGTACTTC
CASSLDTGVETQYF
>TRBD2|-|TRBJ2-2|TRBV25-1
TGTGCCAGCAGTGGGCGGGGGGCGAGCACCGGGGAGCTGTTTTTT
CASSGRGASTGELFF
>TRBD1|-|TRBJ1-1|TRBV12-3/TRBV12-4
TGTGCCAGCCGACAGGGTTATAGCGCTGAAGCTTTCTTT
CASRQGYSAEAFF
>-|-|TRBJ1-4|TRBV7-9
TGTGCCAGCAGCCTACAGAAACCTAATGAAAAACTGTTTTTT
CASSLQKPNEKLFF
>-|-|TRBJ2-1|TRBV27
TGTGCCAGCAGTTTAACAGCCACCGATGAGCAGTTCTTC
CASSLTATDEQFF
>TRBD2|-|TRBJ2-3|TRBV6-4
TGTGCCCACTTTATGAGACTAGCGGGGGGCACAGATACGCAGTATTTT
CAHFMRLAGGTDTQYF
>-|-|TRBJ1-3|TRBV11-3
TGTGCCAGCAGCGTTTCAGGGGAAGCTGGAAACACCATATATTTT
CASSVSGEAGNTIYF
>-|-|TRBJ1-3|TRBV18
TGTGCCAGCTCACCCCTGGAGGCCGCCTCTGGAAACACCATATATTTT
CASSPLEAASGNTIYF
>-|-|TRBJ1-6|TRBV6-1
TGTGCCAGCAGTGTACCAGCGAGCTCCTATAATTCACCCCTCCACTTT
CASSVPASSYNSPLHF
>-|-|TRBJ2-7|TRBV6-2/TRBV6-3
TGTGCCAGCAGCCACGGACTAACGCCCTACGAGCAGTACTTC
CASSHGLTPYEQYF
>TRBD1|few|TRBJ1-2|TRBV5-4
TGTGCCAGCAGCATTGGAGGGACAGGGAACTATGGCTACACCTTC
CASSIGGTGNYGYTF
>-|-|TRBJ1-5|TRBV25-1
TGTGCCAGCAGTGATGGAGACAGAAATCAGCCCCAGCATTTT
CASSDGDRNQPQHF
>-|-|TRBJ2-1|TRBV19
TGTGCCAGTAGTACAGGGATGAATGAGCAGTTCTTC
CASSTGMNEQFF
>TRBD1|-|TRBJ1-2|TRBV19
TGTGCCAGTAGGACAGGGAAGGACTATGGCTACACCTTC
CASRTGKDYGYTF
>-|-|TRBJ2-7|TRBV27
TGTGCCAGCAGTTTATCCGGGTATGGGAGTTCCTACGAGCAGTACTTC
CASSLSGYGSSYEQYF
>-|-|TRBJ1-1|TRBV4-3
TGCGCCAGCAGCCAAGTCGGGGTCCGGAACACTGAAGCTTTCTTT
CASSQVGVRNTEAFF
>TRBD1|-|TRBJ1-2|TRBV5-4
TGTGCCAGCAGTTCGGGACAGGAGGGCGGCTACACCTTC
CASSSGQEGGYTF
>-|once|TRBJ2-7|TRBV5-4
TGTGCCAGCAGCTCCCGAGGAGACGAGCAGTACTTC
CASSSRGDEQYF
>-|-|TRBJ1-4|TRBV11-2
TGTGCCAGCAGCTATGAGGGCCGCCGTAATGAAAAACTGTTTTTT
CASSYEGRRNEKLFF
>TRBD1|-|TRBJ1-5|TRBV6-1
TGTGCCAGCAGTGAACTTGGTGGACAGGGAGCAAATCAGCCCCAGCATTTT
CASSELGGQGANQPQHF
>-|-|TRBJ1-2|TRBV12-3/TRBV12-4
TGTGCCAGCAGTTTAGGGGGGGGAGATGGCTACACCTTC
CASSLGGGDGYTF
>-|-|TRBJ1-3|TRBV5-5
TGTGCCAGCAGCTTGGGAGGATCCTCTGGAAACACCATATATTTT
CASSLGGSSGNTIYF
>TRBD1|-|TRBJ2-4|TRBV4-2
TGTGCCAGCAGCCACTTAGGGGGCCGGGGCGTTCAGTACTTC
CASSHLGGRGVQYF
>-|-|TRBJ1-1|TRBV3-1/TRBV3-2
TGTGCCAGCAGCCACACCGACAGGAACACTGAAGCTTTCTTT
CASSHTDRNTEAFF
>TRBD1|-|TRBJ2-6|TRBV5-6
TGTGCCAGCAGCACTTGGGACAGCTCTGGGGCCAACGTCCTGACTTTC
CASSTWDSSGANVLTF
>-|-|TRBJ1-5|TRBV19
TGTGCCAGTAGCCTCCCTTTACAGCCCCAGCATTTT
CASSLPLQPQHF
>-|-|TRBJ1-5|TRBV21-1
TGTGCCGGACTGTGCGTAACACAGAGCAATCAGCCCCAGCATTTT
CAGLCVTQSNQPQHF
>TRBD1|-|TRBJ2-2|TRBV7-9
TGTGCCAGCAGCTTAAGCACAGGGGACGGGGAGCTGTTTTTT
CASSLSTGDGELFF
>-|-|TRBJ1-3|TRBV18
TGTGCCAGCTCATCTGACAGCTCTGGAAACACCATATATTTT
CASSSDSSGNTIYF
>TRBD2|-|TRBJ2-3|TRBV6-5
TGTGCCAGCAGGGCGGGGGACCGCACAGATACGCAGTATTTT
CASRAGDRTDTQYF